This is a list of T cell receptor beta chains from one sample in a study of CD8 T cells in ankylosing spondylitis. TCRdb re-derived calls from the 5' RACE reads in MiXCR, one entry per CDR3 protein. This table has just under 350,000 distinct CDR3 sequences, around 15% appearing once. Source material: blood, either unsorted or a sorted T cell fraction (not recorded which). The receptor source for this set is a male donor with ankylosing spondylitis or in good health (not recorded which). Both conserved end residues are part of each CDR3. D genes are given only for firm matches. Not all rows give a size; the values are once, few, many and, for expanded clones, a class.

16	NA	TRBJ2-1	TRBV5-1	NA	TGCGCCAGCAGCTGGGCTAGCGTATCTCTAAACAATGAGCAGTTCTTC	CASSWASVSLNNEQFF
14	NA	TRBJ2-1	TRBV14	TRBD2	TGTGCCAGCAGCCACTCGGGAGGGAACAATGAGCAGTTCTTC	CASSHSGGNNEQFF
15	few	TRBJ1-1	TRBV12-3/TRBV12-4	TRBD1	TGTGCCAGCAGTACGGGACAGGGGGCGAACACTGAAGCTTTCTTT	CASSTGQGANTEAFF
14	NA	TRBJ1-1	TRBV5-1	NA	TGCGCCAGCAGCTTGAACCCCCCGAACACTGAAGCTTTCTTT	CASSLNPPNTEAFF
13	few	TRBJ1-5	TRBV6-1	NA	TGTGCCAGCACAGTTTCTAGGCAGAGCCTATGGCATTTT	CASTVSRQSLWHF
14	few	TRBJ1-1	TRBV6-5	NA	TGTGCCAGCAGTTACTCGAGAGGTAACACTGAAGCTTTCTTT	CASSYSRGNTEAFF
15	NA	TRBJ2-3	TRBV9	TRBD2	TGTGCCAGCAGCGAGGCGGGAGGGCCCGGAGATACGCAGTATTTT	CASSEAGGPGDTQYF
13	many	TRBJ2-5	TRBV29-1	NA	TGCAGCGCCGCGGGACAGCGACAAGAGACCCAGTACTTC	CSAAGQRQETQYF
16	many	TRBJ2-1	TRBV10-3	TRBD2	TGTGCCATCAGCACCGGGACTAGCGGCTCCTACAATGAGCAGTTCTTC	CAISTGTSGSYNEQFF
13	few	TRBJ2-1	TRBV6-1	TRBD2	TGTGCCAGCAACCCGGGACTAGCGGGAGATTTGTTCTTC	CASNPGLAGDLFF
11	few	TRBJ1-1	TRBV20-1	NA	TGCAGTGCTAGGGGCAGGGAAGAAGCTTTCTTT	CSARGREEAFF
14	many	TRBJ1-3	TRBV3-1	NA	TGTGCCAGCAGCCCTTCCCGAGGGGCATACACCATATATTTT	CASSPSRGAYTIYF
14	many	TRBJ2-7	TRBV5-5	TRBD1	TGTGCCAGCAGCCCCGGACAGGGGACAACCGAGCAGTACTTC	CASSPGQGTTEQYF